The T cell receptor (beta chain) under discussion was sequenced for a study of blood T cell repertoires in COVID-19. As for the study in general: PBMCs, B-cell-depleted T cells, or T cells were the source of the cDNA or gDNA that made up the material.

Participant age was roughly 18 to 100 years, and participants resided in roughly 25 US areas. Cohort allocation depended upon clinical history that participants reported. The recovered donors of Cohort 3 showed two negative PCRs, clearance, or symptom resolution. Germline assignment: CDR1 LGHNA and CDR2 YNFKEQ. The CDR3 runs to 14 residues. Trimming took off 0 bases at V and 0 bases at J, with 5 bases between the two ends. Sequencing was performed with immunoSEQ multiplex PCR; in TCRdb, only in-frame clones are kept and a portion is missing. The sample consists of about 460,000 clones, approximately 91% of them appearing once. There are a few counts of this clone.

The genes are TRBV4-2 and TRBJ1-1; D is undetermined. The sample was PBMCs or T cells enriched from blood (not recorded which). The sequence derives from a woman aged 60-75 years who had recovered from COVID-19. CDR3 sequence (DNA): TGTGCCAGCAGCCAAGACGTCCTGAACACTGAAGCTTTCTTT. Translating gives CASSQDVLNTEAFF.